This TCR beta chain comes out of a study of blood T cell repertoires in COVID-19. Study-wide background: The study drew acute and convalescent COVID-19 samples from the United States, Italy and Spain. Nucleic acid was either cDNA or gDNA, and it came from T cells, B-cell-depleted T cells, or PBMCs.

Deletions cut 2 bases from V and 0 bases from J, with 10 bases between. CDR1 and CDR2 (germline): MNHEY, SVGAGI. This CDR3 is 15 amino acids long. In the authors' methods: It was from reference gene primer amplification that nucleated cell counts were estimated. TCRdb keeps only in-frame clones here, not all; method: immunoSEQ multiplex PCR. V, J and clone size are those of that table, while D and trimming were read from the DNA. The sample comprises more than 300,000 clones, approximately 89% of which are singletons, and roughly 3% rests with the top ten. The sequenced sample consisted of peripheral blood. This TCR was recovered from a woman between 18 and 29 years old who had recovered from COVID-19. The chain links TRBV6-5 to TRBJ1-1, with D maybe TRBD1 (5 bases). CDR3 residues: CASSYQTGVNTEAFF. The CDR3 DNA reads TGTGCCAGCAGTTACCAGACGGGGGTGAACACTGAAGCTTTCTTT.